The 10 T cell receptor beta chains reported below all come from one sample, sequenced in a study of PD-1 blockade in classical Hodgkin lymphoma. Every patient experienced relapse after autologous stem cell transplantation, and brentuximab vedotin exposure varied. TCRdb's copy holds only in-frame clones and misses some; the assay was immunoSEQ multiplex PCR. The sample carries about 46,000 clones, around 70% recorded once. This specimen consisted of peripheral blood mononuclear cells (PBMCs), obtained at baseline. The receptors derive from a human donor with classical Hodgkin lymphoma.

The chain links TRBV6-5 to TRBJ1-1, with D maybe TRBD1 (5 bases). The CDR3 runs to 11 residues. CDR1 MNHEY and CDR2 SVGAGI come from the germline V gene. V was shortened by 2 bases and J by 7 bases, with 5 bases between the two germline ends. The CDR3 DNA reads TGTGCCAGCAGTTACGGGGGTGAAGCTTTCTTT. It codes for CASSYGGEAFF.

CDR3 amino acids: CASSKPKRDTEAFF. DNA for the CDR3: TGTGCCAGCAGTAAGCCCAAGAGAGACACTGAAGCTTTCTTT. The chain uses TRBV6-6 and TRBJ1-1; D is uncertain. The CDR3 is 14 amino acids. Germline-derived CDR1 and CDR2 are MNHNY and SVGAGI (reference sequence). V lost 5 bases and J 3 bases, leaving 13 bases between the germline ends.

The V call is TRBV20-1, the J call TRBJ1-2; 7 bases line up with TRBD1. The V and J ends lost 8 bases and 14 bases, in that order; junction bases with no gene match: 14. The CDR3 has 11 residues. Germline CDR1 is DFQATT and CDR2 is SNEGSKA (reference sequence). The CDR3 reads CSSTRDRSATF. The CDR3 DNA follows: TGCAGTTCCACTCGGGACAGAAGCGCGACCTTC.

The chain couples TRBV6-1 to TRBJ1-1; TRBD1 matches 7 bases. This CDR3 spans 15 amino acids. Germline V gene lookup returns CDR1 MNHNS and CDR2 SASEGT. V was pared by 5 bases and J by 2 bases, with 8 bases of the junction left unmatched. CDR3 in amino acids: CASSPWTGLNTEAFF. CDR3 DNA: TGTGCCAGCAGTCCTTGGACAGGACTAAACACTGAAGCTTTCTTT.

The V and J genes are TRBV5-6 and TRBJ2-7, with D possibly TRBD1 on 5 matching bases. The germline gives CDR1 SGHDT, CDR2 YYEEEE. This CDR3 contains 13 residues. V was clipped by 2 bases and J by 4 bases, with 10 bases between them. The CDR3 DNA is TGTGCCAGCAGCTTCTGGGGCAGTTACGAGCAGTACTTC. Translating it yields CASSFWGSYEQYF. Full variable domain (outside the CDR3, taken from reference TRBV5-6 and TRBJ2-7): DAGVTQSPTHLIKTRGQQVTLRCSPKSGHDTVSWYQQALGQGPQFIFQYYEEEERQRGNFPDRFSGHQFPNYSSELNVNALLLGDSALYLCASSFWGSYEQYFGPGTRLTVT.

The J gene is TRBJ1-2, the V gene TRBV19, with D tentatively TRBD1 (5 bases). Germline CDR1 reads LNHDA; CDR2 reads SQIVND (reference sequence). This CDR3 spans 15 amino acids. The germline V and J ends were trimmed by 5 bases and 8 bases, with 21 bases remaining between them. The CDR3 region has the DNA TGTGCCAGTAGTGGTTCCTGGTCAGGGACGAGAGGCTACACCTTC. As protein: CASSGSWSGTRGYTF.

The chain is built from TRBV9 and TRBJ1-1; tentatively, D is TRBD1 (6 bases). The CDR3 is 16 amino acids. V lost 0 bases and J lost 0, with 12 bases in between. CDR1 is SGDLS, CDR2 YYNGEE, per germline. The DNA for the CDR3 is TGTGCCAGCAGCGTAGAGGGGGAGACCCTGAACACTGAAGCTTTCTTT. This translates into CASSVEGETLNTEAFF.

This chain uses TRBV29-1 with TRBJ1-1; D is uncertain. The CDR3 runs 10 residues. Germline values: CDR1 SQVTM, CDR2 ANQGSEA. Between the trimmed V and J ends, which lost 7 bases and 4 bases, there was a span of 7 bases. The CDR3 loop reads CSGRATEAFF. For the CDR3, the DNA is TGCAGCGGAAGAGCCACTGAAGCTTTCTTT.

The chain couples TRBV6-5 to TRBJ1-1; D not certain. The CDR3 has 13 residues. Germline V lookup: CDR1 MNHEY, CDR2 SVGAGI. V was cut by 2 bases and J by 4 bases, with 8 bases left in between. In DNA form, the CDR3 reads TGTGCCAGCAGTTACGTGGTGGGCACTGAAGCTTTCTTT. As protein: CASSYVVGTEAFF.

CDR3 nucleotides: TGTGCCAGTAGTCCGAGTCCCACGAGCTACAATGAGCAGTTCTTC. Its translation: CASSPSPTSYNEQFF. The rearrangement uses TRBV19 and TRBJ2-1; no reliable D call. Per the germline V gene, CDR1 is LNHDA and CDR2 is SQIVND (reference sequence). The CDR3 runs to 15 residues. V gave up 5 bases and J gave up 3 bases, with 14 bases separating them.